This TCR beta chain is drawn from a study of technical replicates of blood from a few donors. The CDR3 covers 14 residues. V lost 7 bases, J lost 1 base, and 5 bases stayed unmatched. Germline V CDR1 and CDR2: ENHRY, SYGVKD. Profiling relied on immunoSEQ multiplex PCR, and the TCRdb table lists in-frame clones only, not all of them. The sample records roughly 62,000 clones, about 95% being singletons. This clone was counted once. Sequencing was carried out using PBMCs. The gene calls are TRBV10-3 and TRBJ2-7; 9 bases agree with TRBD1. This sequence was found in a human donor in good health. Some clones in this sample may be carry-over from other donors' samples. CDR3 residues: CAIKRDRESYEQYF. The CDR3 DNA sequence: TGTGCCATCAAACGGGACAGGGAATCCTACGAGCAGTACTTC.